These T cell receptor beta chains were read from a single sample in a study of blood T cell repertoires in COVID-19. The method was immunoSEQ multiplex PCR; TCRdb's version includes in-frame clones alone and lacks a portion of them. This table has around 270,000 clones, about 88% appearing once. Sequenced sample: peripheral blood. The receptors were sampled from a man aged 55 to 70 who had recovered from COVID-19. Both conserved end residues are part of each CDR3. A D gene is named only where the DNA matches it firmly. Clone size, where shown, is once, few, many, or a class for clones that have expanded.

>.|TRBJ1-5|.|TRBV3-1/TRBV3-2
CASSQDYSNQPQHF
TGTGCCAGCAGCCAAGACTATAGCAATCAGCCCCAGCATTTT
>.|TRBJ2-1|once|TRBV2
CASSGIDNYNEQFF
TGTGCCAGCAGTGGGATCGACAATTACAATGAGCAGTTCTTC
>TRBD2|TRBJ2-1|.|TRBV6-4
CASSDSETSGGYNEQFF
TGTGCCAGCAGTGACTCCGAGACTAGCGGGGGCTACAATGAGCAGTTCTTC
>.|TRBJ2-3|.|TRBV29-1
CSVFPIAFSADTQYF
TGCAGCGTTTTCCCAATAGCTTTTAGTGCAGATACGCAGTATTTT
>TRBD2|TRBJ2-5|.|TRBV18
CASSPRGLAGGQETQYF
TGTGCCAGCTCACCACGCGGACTAGCGGGGGGGCAAGAGACCCAGTACTTC
>.|TRBJ2-3|.|TRBV10-1
CASSADRSTQYF
TGCGCCAGCAGTGCCGACCGGAGTACGCAGTATTTT
>.|TRBJ2-7|.|TRBV6-5
CASRAGSAYEQYF
TGTGCCAGCAGGGCGGGCTCCGCCTACGAGCAGTACTTC
>.|TRBJ2-7|.|TRBV24-1
CATAARTPYEQYF
TGTGCCACGGCCGCCAGGACTCCCTACGAGCAGTACTTC
>.|TRBJ2-2|.|TRBV27
CASSLLAGNTGELFF
TGTGCCAGCAGTTTATTGGCAGGCAACACCGGGGAGCTGTTTTTT
>.|TRBJ2-3|.|TRBV6-1
CASSDDPSEISTDTQYF
TGTGCCAGCAGTGACGATCCTAGCGAGATTAGCACAGATACGCAGTATTTT
>.|TRBJ1-1|.|TRBV27
CASSLSMANTEAFF
TGTGCCAGCAGTTTATCGATGGCGAACACTGAAGCTTTCTTT
>TRBD2|TRBJ2-1|.|TRBV5-4
CASSREAGMVNEQFF
TGTGCCAGCAGCCGGGAGGCAGGGATGGTCAATGAGCAGTTCTTC
>.|TRBJ2-5|.|TRBV19
CASTQGRGTQYF
TGTGCCAGTACCCAGGGGAGGGGGACCCAGTACTTC
>TRBD1|TRBJ2-6|.|TRBV4-2
CASSVRDRSDVLTF
TGTGCCAGCAGTGTGCGGGACAGGAGCGACGTCCTGACTTTC
>TRBD1|TRBJ1-5|.|TRBV19
CASSNPQGAGGQPQHF
TGTGCCAGTAGTAACCCTCAGGGGGCAGGAGGACAGCCCCAGCATTTT
>.|TRBJ2-2|.|TRBV19
CASSILGGGELFF
TGTGCCAGTAGTATATTAGGGGGCGGGGAGCTGTTTTTT
>.|TRBJ1-1|.|TRBV6-5
CASSPGGLAEAFF
TGTGCCAGCAGCCCCGGGGGTTTGGCTGAAGCTTTCTTT
>.|TRBJ1-1|.|TRBV9
CASSVGSETGAFF
TGTGCCAGCAGCGTAGGCTCTGAAACAGGAGCTTTCTTT
>.|TRBJ2-3|.|TRBV14
CASSLSSWAFPSDTQYF
TGTGCCAGCAGCCTGTCATCTTGGGCCTTTCCCTCAGATACGCAGTATTTT
>.|TRBJ1-2|once|TRBV14
CASSQGGAYGYTF
TGTGCCAGCAGCCAAGGGGGAGCCTATGGCTACACCTTC
>.|TRBJ1-2|once|TRBV29-1
CSVGTDFYGYTF
TGCAGCGTTGGGACAGACTTCTATGGCTACACCTTC
>TRBD2|TRBJ2-7|few|TRBV9
CASSVGLAGPSYEQYF
TGTGCCAGCAGCGTAGGACTAGCGGGCCCCTCGTACGAGCAGTACTTC
>TRBD1|TRBJ2-1|.|TRBV5-1
CASSFKTGHEQFF
TGCGCCAGCAGCTTCAAGACAGGGCATGAGCAGTTCTTC
>.|TRBJ2-7|.|TRBV10-3
CAISESQPVGVDEQYF
TGTGCCATCAGTGAGTCCCAACCGGTAGGGGTTGACGAGCAGTACTTC
>TRBD2|TRBJ2-5|once|TRBV19
CASRLASGVETQYF
TGTGCCAGTAGATTGGCTAGCGGGGTTGAGACCCAGTACTTC
>TRBD2|TRBJ2-2|.|TRBV4-1
CASSQVEYQLADGELFF
TGCGCCAGCAGCCAAGTTGAGTATCAGCTAGCGGACGGGGAGCTGTTTTTT
>TRBD1|TRBJ1-2|.|TRBV7-6
CASSPGQGYGYTF
TGTGCCAGCAGTCCAGGACAGGGCTATGGCTACACCTTC
>.|TRBJ1-5|few|TRBV4-2
CASSQALFNQPQHF
TGTGCCAGCAGCCAAGCACTTTTTAATCAGCCCCAGCATTTT
>TRBD1|TRBJ1-3|.|TRBV7-2
CASSLVGTGGKWGNTIYF
TGTGCCAGCAGCTTAGTGGGGACAGGGGGCAAGTGGGGAAACACCATATATTTT
>TRBD2|TRBJ2-7|.|TRBV9
CASSQSAGGPEEQYF
TGTGCCAGCAGCCAGTCGGCGGGGGGGCCGGAAGAGCAGTACTTC
>.|TRBJ1-2|.|TRBV6-2/TRBV6-3
CASSYSYRLIYGYTF
TGTGCCAGCAGTTACTCTTACAGGCTAATCTATGGCTACACCTTC
>TRBD1|TRBJ1-1|.|TRBV11-2
CASSLVDRGLTEAFF
TGTGCCAGCAGCTTAGTTGACAGGGGGCTCACTGAAGCTTTCTTT
>.|TRBJ1-1|.|TRBV12-3/TRBV12-4
CASIRTANTEAFF
TGTGCCAGCATCCGGACAGCGAACACTGAAGCTTTCTTT
>TRBD1|TRBJ1-1|.|TRBV18
CASSPGTANMNTEAFF
TGTGCCAGCTCACCCGGGACAGCCAACATGAACACTGAAGCTTTCTTT
>.|TRBJ2-7|.|TRBV6-5
CASTEGGTARYEQYF
TGTGCCAGCACCGAGGGGGGGACCGCCCGCTACGAGCAGTACTTC
>TRBD1|TRBJ2-7|.|TRBV27
CASSWGQGVSYEQYF
TGTGCCAGCAGTTGGGGACAGGGAGTATCCTACGAGCAGTACTTC
>TRBD2|TRBJ2-1|.|TRBV7-9
CASSHPRGLASNEQFF
TGTGCCAGCAGCCACCCCCGGGGACTAGCGAGCAATGAGCAGTTCTTC
>.|TRBJ1-5|few|TRBV19
CASSWAAYSNQPQHF
TGTGCCAGTAGTTGGGCAGCTTATAGCAATCAGCCCCAGCATTTT
>TRBD1|TRBJ1-1|.|TRBV6-5
CASRLYGQGAYEAFF
TGTGCCAGCAGGTTATATGGACAGGGGGCCTATGAAGCTTTCTTT
>.|TRBJ1-2|once|TRBV11-2
CASSLAGLPGYGYTF
TGTGCCAGCAGCTTAGCAGGTCTCCCTGGGTATGGCTACACCTTC